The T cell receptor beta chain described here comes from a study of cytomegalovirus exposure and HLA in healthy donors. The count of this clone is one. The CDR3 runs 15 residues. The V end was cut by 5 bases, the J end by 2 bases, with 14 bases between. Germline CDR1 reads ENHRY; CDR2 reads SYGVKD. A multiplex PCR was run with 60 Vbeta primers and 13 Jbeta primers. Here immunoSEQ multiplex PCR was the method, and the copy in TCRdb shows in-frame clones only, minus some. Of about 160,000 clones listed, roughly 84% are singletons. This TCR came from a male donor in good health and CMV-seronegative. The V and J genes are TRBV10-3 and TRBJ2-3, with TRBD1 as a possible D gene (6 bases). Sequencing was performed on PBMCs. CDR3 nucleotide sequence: TGTGCCATCAGTAGGACAGCCATAGACACAGATACGCAGTATTTT. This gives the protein CAISRTAIDTDTQYF.